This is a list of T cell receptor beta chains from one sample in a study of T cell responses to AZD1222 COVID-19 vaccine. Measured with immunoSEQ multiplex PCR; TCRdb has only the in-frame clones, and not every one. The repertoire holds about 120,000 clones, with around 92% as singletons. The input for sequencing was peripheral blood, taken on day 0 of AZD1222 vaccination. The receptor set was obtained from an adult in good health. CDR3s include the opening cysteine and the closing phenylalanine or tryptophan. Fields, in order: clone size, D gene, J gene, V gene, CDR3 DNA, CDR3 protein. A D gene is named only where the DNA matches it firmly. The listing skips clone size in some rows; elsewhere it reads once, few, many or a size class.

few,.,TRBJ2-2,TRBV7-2,TGTGCCAGCAGCTTAGATTGGGGGTCGAACACCGGGGAGCTGTTTTTT,CASSLDWGSNTGELFF
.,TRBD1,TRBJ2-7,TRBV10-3,TGTGCCATCAGTGTTGGACAGGAGGTCTACGAGCAGTACTTC,CAISVGQEVYEQYF
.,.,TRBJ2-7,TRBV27,TGTGCCAGCAGTTTCGCGGGGGCAGGCTACGAGCAGTACTTC,CASSFAGAGYEQYF
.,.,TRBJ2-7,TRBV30,TGTGCCTGGATGCAGACGGGAGCAGGATACGAGCAGTACTTC,CAWMQTGAGYEQYF
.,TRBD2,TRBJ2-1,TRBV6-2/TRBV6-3,TGTGCCAGCAGTACGAGCGGGAGTGGAAATGAGCAGTTCTTC,CASSTSGSGNEQFF
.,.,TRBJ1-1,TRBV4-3,TGCGCCAGCAGCCATGAAAGAGGGGACACTGAAGCTTTCTTT,CASSHERGDTEAFF
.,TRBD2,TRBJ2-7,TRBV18,TGTGCCAGCTCATCTACTAGCGGGAGTGGCTACGAGCAGTACTTC,CASSSTSGSGYEQYF
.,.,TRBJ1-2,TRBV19,TGTGCCAGTAGTATGATTGGGACGGCCTTTTTC,CASSMIGTAFF
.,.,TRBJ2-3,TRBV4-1,TGCGCCAGCAGCCACGTCACAGATACGCAGTATTTT,CASSHVTDTQYF
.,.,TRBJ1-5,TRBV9,TGTGCCAGCAGCGCTGACGTGGGGAGCAATCAGCCCCAGCATTTT,CASSADVGSNQPQHF
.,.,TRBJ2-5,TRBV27,TGTGCCAGCAGTTTAGAAGGGGAGACCCAGTACTTC,CASSLEGETQYF